The sequence of this T cell receptor (beta chain) was determined in a study of blood T cell repertoires in COVID-19. About the study: Acute-phase and convalescent COVID-19 samples originated in the United States, Italy and Spain. In each case, the material was cDNA or gDNA derived from T cells, B-cell-depleted T cells, or PBMCs.

Germline assignment: CDR1 SGHRS and CDR2 YFSETQ. V was cut by 0 bases and J by 6 bases, with 15 bases left in between. CDR3 length equals 15 residues. Authors' methods: Scientists estimated how many nucleated cells there were by amplifying reference gene primers. TCRdb's table, derived via immunoSEQ multiplex PCR, lists solely in-frame clones and lacks some. V, J and clone size derive from that table, while D and trimming were established from the DNA sequence. Of about 70,000 clones listed, roughly 80% were seen once; the top ten hold more than 20%. This receptor was taken from a woman in her seventies with acute or convalescent COVID-19. Material for sequencing was peripheral blood. The chain is built from TRBV5-1 and TRBJ1-2, with D tentatively TRBD1 (6 bases). The CDR3 loop reads CASSLASGTLDGYTF. The DNA of the CDR3 is TGCGCCAGCAGCTTGGCTTCCGGGACACTTGATGGCTACACCTTC.